A selection of T cell receptor beta chains follows, all from one sample in a study of T cell responses to AZD1222 COVID-19 vaccine. TCRdb's table, derived via immunoSEQ multiplex PCR, lists solely in-frame clones and lacks some. The top ten clones hold 4% to 4.5% of a sample with approximately 150,000 clones, approximately 88% of them seen once. The input for sequencing was peripheral blood, taken 28 days after the second AZD1222 dose. The receptors come from an adult who received the AZD1222 COVID-19 vaccine. Each CDR3 is given with its conserved first and last residue. The D gene is left open where the match is weak. Only part of the rows carry a size: once, few, many, or a class if the clone is expanded.

-	15	-	TRBJ1-3	TRBV5-1	TGCGCCAGCAGCTTGGCCGGGGCGTCTGGAAACACCATATATTTT	CASSLAGASGNTIYF
-	16	-	TRBJ1-3	TRBV7-6	TGTGCCAGCAGCGCCCTAAACCGGGAGCCCAGAAACACCATATATTTT	CASSALNREPRNTIYF
-	12	-	TRBJ1-5	TRBV7-9	TGTGCCAGCAGCCTAGGGACCCAGCCCCAGCATTTT	CASSLGTQPQHF
-	12	-	TRBJ1-2	TRBV5-1	TGCGCCAGCAGCTTGGAGCAGAAGGGCTACACCTTC	CASSLEQKGYTF
-	11	-	TRBJ1-1	TRBV12-3/TRBV12-4	TGTGCCAGCAGCTACACAGGGGAAGCTTTCTTT	CASSYTGEAFF
-	14	-	TRBJ2-7	TRBV18	TGTGCCAGCTCACCAGGGGGGACAGACTACGAGCAGTACTTC	CASSPGGTDYEQYF
few	16	-	TRBJ2-7	TRBV5-4	TGTGCCAGCAGCCCAGACGGGGGTACTAGGGCCTACGAGCAGTACTTC	CASSPDGGTRAYEQYF
-	14	-	TRBJ2-3	TRBV5-4	TGTGCCAGCAGCCGGGCCCTAAGTGAAGATACGCAGTATTTT	CASSRALSEDTQYF
few	15	-	TRBJ1-2	TRBV7-9	TGTGCCAGCAGCTTAGTTGCAGGGGCCACCCTGGGCTACACCTTC	CASSLVAGATLGYTF
-	14	TRBD2	TRBJ2-1	TRBV11-3	TGTGCCAGCAGCTCGGGGGGTTCCTACAATGAGCAGTTCTTC	CASSSGGSYNEQFF
-	12	-	TRBJ2-3	TRBV12-3/TRBV12-4	TGTGCCAGCAGCCAAGAGGTAGATACGCAGTATTTT	CASSQEVDTQYF
-	15	-	TRBJ1-1	TRBV27	TGTGCCAGCAGTTCCCAGACAGCAGTGTTGACTGAAGCTTTCTTT	CASSSQTAVLTEAFF
-	13	-	TRBJ1-1	TRBV4-3	TGCGCCAGCAGGGGGGCAGAGAACACTGAAGCTTTCTTT	CASRGAENTEAFF
-	15	-	TRBJ1-4	TRBV7-9	TGTGCCAGCAGCCCTCCCCCGGGAGAGGGTGAAAAACTGTTTTTT	CASSPPPGEGEKLFF
-	13	TRBD1	TRBJ1-6	TRBV30	TGTGCCTGGCGACAGGGGATTTTTGCACCCCTCCACTTT	CAWRQGIFAPLHF
-	17	-	TRBJ1-5	TRBV19	TGTGCCAGTAGTTCTAGGACAGTTTCGTCCGGGTATCAGCCCCAGCATTTT	CASSSRTVSSGYQPQHF
-	15	-	TRBJ1-2	TRBV19	TGTGCCAGTAGTATGTTCGGTCTCCTAAGGTCTGGCTACACCTTC	CASSMFGLLRSGYTF
few	14	-	TRBJ1-2	TRBV11-1	TGTGCCAGCAGCAACAGGGCCACTAACTATGGCTACACCTTC	CASSNRATNYGYTF
once	15	-	TRBJ1-4	TRBV18	TGTGCCAGCTCACCACCGGGCAGAGAGAATGAAAAACTGTTTTTT	CASSPPGRENEKLFF
-	14	TRBD1	TRBJ1-6	TRBV27	TGTGCCAGCAGAACCGGGACAGGGCCAAAACCCCTCCACTTT	CASRTGTGPKPLHF
-	15	TRBD2	TRBJ2-5	TRBV6-5	TGTGCCAGCAGCCGACCACTAGCGGCACAAGAGACCCAGTACTTC	CASSRPLAAQETQYF
-	13	TRBD1	TRBJ2-7	TRBV27	TGTGCCAGCAGTCTAGGGACAGCCTACGAGCAGTACTTC	CASSLGTAYEQYF
-	13	-	TRBJ2-5	TRBV5-5	TGTGCCAGCAGCTTAGGCGACGCAGAGACCCAGTACTTC	CASSLGDAETQYF
-	11	-	TRBJ2-5	TRBV20-1	TGCAGTGCTCTTCTTGGGGAGACCCAGTACTTC	CSALLGETQYF
-	15	TRBD2	TRBJ2-5	TRBV9	TGTGCCAGCAGTCCCGGGACTAGGGACCAAGAGACCCAGTACTTC	CASSPGTRDQETQYF
-	14	-	TRBJ2-2	TRBV7-9	TGTGCCAGCAGTTCACAGCGAAACACCGGGGAGCTGTTTTTT	CASSSQRNTGELFF
-	13	-	TRBJ2-3	TRBV12-3/TRBV12-4	TGTGCCAGCAGTTTCACCATCGCGGATACGCAGTATTTT	CASSFTIADTQYF
-	13	-	TRBJ1-5	TRBV30	TGTGCCTGGAGTGCCCGGATGGACCAGCCCCAGCATTTT	CAWSARMDQPQHF
-	17	TRBD2	TRBJ2-1	TRBV7-2	TGTGCCAGCAGCTTAGTTAGCGGGGGGAGCTCCTACAATGAGCAGTTCTTC	CASSLVSGGSSYNEQFF